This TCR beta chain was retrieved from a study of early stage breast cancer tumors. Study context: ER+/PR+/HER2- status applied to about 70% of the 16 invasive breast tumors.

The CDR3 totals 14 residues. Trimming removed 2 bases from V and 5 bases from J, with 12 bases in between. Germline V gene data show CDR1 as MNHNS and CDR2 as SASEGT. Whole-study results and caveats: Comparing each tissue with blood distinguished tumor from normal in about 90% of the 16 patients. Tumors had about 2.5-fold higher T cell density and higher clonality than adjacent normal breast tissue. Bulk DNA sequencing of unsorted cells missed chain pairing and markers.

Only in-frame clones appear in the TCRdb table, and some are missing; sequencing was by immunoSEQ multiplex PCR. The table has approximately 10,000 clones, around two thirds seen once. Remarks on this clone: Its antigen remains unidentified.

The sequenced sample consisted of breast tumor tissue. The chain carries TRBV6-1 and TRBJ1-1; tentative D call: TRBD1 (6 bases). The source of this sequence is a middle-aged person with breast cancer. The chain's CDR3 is CASSESGGRTEAFF. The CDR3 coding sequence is TGTGCCAGCAGTGAATCCGGGGGGCGGACTGAAGCTTTCTTT.